This section outlines one T cell receptor beta chain sequence together with its context. Its antigen is unidentified. This record comes from a study of T cells in Graves' hyperthyroidism and ophthalmopathy. After removal of 4 bases from V and 0 bases from J, the junction contained 2 bases not matched to a gene. Germline V CDR1 and CDR2: LNHNV, YYDKDF (reference sequence). The CDR3 totals 15 residues. RNA transcripts were the template for amplifying TCR beta CDR3 regions. The primer set for the first-round RT-PCR of the TCR CDR3 was HTBI. TCRdb reprocessed the multiplex PCR reads with MiXCR, giving one entry per CDR3 protein. Of over 400,000 distinct CDR3 sequences detected, 22% appear once; the ten largest clones hold 49%. The study included ophthalmopathy patients with Clinical Activity Score at least 3, NOSPECS grade at least 4 and duration under 3 months. A patient was excluded if there was uncontrolled infection, other autoimmune disease, pregnancy or lactation. The study based diagnoses on clinical symptoms, serum thyroxine and TRAb, thyroid ultrasound and orbital computed tomography.

Study-wide results and limits: Blood also showed most of the thyroid clonotypes that were expanded above 0.001.

The clonotype was recovered from a woman in her seventies with Graves' ophthalmopathy. Sequencing was done on a sample of blood. This chain connects TRBV15 to TRBJ2-3, with TRBD1 matching 9 bases. The CDR3 loop reads CATSTGTGSTDTQYF. In DNA, the CDR3 is TGTGCCACCAGCACAGGGACAGGGAGCACAGATACGCAGTATTTT.